The clone carrying this T cell receptor (beta chain) was seen a few times. At one end, the junction sequence differs from germline, possibly due to a read error. MiXCR, applied by TCRdb to the RT-PCR reads, yields one record per CDR3 protein. This sample carries more than 550,000 distinct CDR3 sequences, about 11% of them seen once, and the ten largest clones take 9.5% to 12%. The source of the sample is a study of response to subunit inactivated influenza vaccine. Germline assignment: CDR1 SQVTM and CDR2 ANQGSEA. The CDR3 extends over 9 amino acids. This sample also appeared in a second study, on T cells expressing NK-cell markers. That paper adds: The authors generated TCR beta cDNA through 5'RACE template switching with UMIs.

The specimen was PBMCs from blood, collected on the day of vaccination. J is TRBJ2-1 and V is TRBV29-1; 7 nucleotides line up with TRBD2. The TCR sequence derives from a man aged 45-60 years who received an inactivated influenza vaccine. CDR3 amino acids: CSGTTSPVF. CDR3 bases: TGCAGCGGAACGACTAGCCCAGTCTTC.